A selection of T cell receptor beta chains follows, all from one sample in a study of blood T cell repertoires in COVID-19. Clones were read by immunoSEQ multiplex PCR, and TCRdb kept only the in-frame ones, dropping some. Altogether about 190,000 clones are present, around 83% being singletons, with the ten largest covering roughly 2.9%. Source material: peripheral blood. These receptor sequences come from a man aged 50 to 60 with active or convalescent COVID-19. The CDR3 runs from the conserved cysteine through the conserved F or W. Fields, in order: J gene, clone size, D gene, V gene, CDR3 DNA, CDR3 protein. D genes are given only for firm matches. Not all rows give a size; the values are once, few, many and, for expanded clones, a class.

TRBJ2-3,NA,TRBD2,TRBV28,TGTGCCAGCAGTTTATCGGCTAGCGGGGGACGGGGGGATACGCAGTATTTT,CASSLSASGGRGDTQYF
TRBJ2-5,NA,TRBD1,TRBV5-4,TGTGCCAGCAGCTTTTCCGGGACAGCCTCTGTGAAGACCCAGTACTTC,CASSFSGTASVKTQYF
TRBJ1-2,NA,NA,TRBV30,TGTGCCTGGAGTGTAGTGAGGGAAGGAGGCTACACCTTC,CAWSVVREGGYTF
TRBJ1-5,NA,NA,TRBV10-3,TGTGCCATCAGAGACCAGGGAGGGCCCCAGCATTTT,CAIRDQGGPQHF
TRBJ1-2,NA,TRBD1,TRBV11-2,TGTGCCAGCAGCTTCGGGGGACAGAGCTATGGCTACACCTTC,CASSFGGQSYGYTF
TRBJ1-1,NA,NA,TRBV29-1,TGCAGCGTTGATATGGCTGAAGCGGCTTTCTTT,CSVDMAEAAFF
TRBJ2-5,NA,NA,TRBV7-2,TGTGCCAGCAGCTTATTACGGGAGACCCAGTACTTC,CASSLLRETQYF
TRBJ1-1,NA,NA,TRBV28,TGTGCCAGCAGTCCAGATAACACTGAAGCTTTCTTT,CASSPDNTEAFF
TRBJ1-4,NA,NA,TRBV5-6,TGTGCCAGCAGGGGCCATAATGAAAAACTGTTTTTT,CASRGHNEKLFF
TRBJ1-5,NA,NA,TRBV6-5,TGTGCCAGCAGTTACTCGAGACAGGTCAATCAGCCCCAGCATTTT,CASSYSRQVNQPQHF
TRBJ1-3,NA,NA,TRBV5-6,TGTGCCAGCAGCTTGGAAAAGGGGACACTGGTAAACACCATATATTTT,CASSLEKGTLVNTIYF
TRBJ2-7,once,TRBD2,TRBV4-1,TGCGCCAGCAGCCACGTTGGACTAGCGGTCTCCTACGAGCAGTACTTC,CASSHVGLAVSYEQYF
TRBJ1-1,NA,NA,TRBV18,TGTGCCAGCTCACCACTTCTATCGAACACTGAAGCTTTCTTT,CASSPLLSNTEAFF
TRBJ2-7,NA,TRBD2,TRBV9,TGTGCCAGCAGCGAGTCTAGCGGGCCCTACTACGAGCAGTACTTC,CASSESSGPYYEQYF
TRBJ2-7,NA,TRBD2,TRBV2,TGTTCCTCCAGGGGACTAGAGTTCCACGAGCAGTACTTC,CSSRGLEFHEQYF
TRBJ1-2,NA,TRBD1,TRBV19,TGTGCCAGTAGCCTCAAGCCAGGGACAGCTAACTATGGCTACACCTTC,CASSLKPGTANYGYTF
TRBJ2-2,once,TRBD1,TRBV7-2,TGTGCCAGCAGCCTGGGACAGGGCACCGGGGAGCTGTTTTTT,CASSLGQGTGELFF
TRBJ2-3,NA,NA,TRBV27,TGTGCCAGCAGTTCCCAGGGGTCGGATACGCAGTATTTT,CASSSQGSDTQYF
TRBJ2-1,NA,TRBD1,TRBV27,TGTGCCAGCAGCCCGGGACAGGGTGGGCCCCGCTCCTACAATGAGCAGTTCTTC,CASSPGQGGPRSYNEQFF
TRBJ1-1,few,TRBD1,TRBV18,TGTGCCAGCTCACCGGGACAGGGCCGAGGCACTGAAGCTTTCTTT,CASSPGQGRGTEAFF
TRBJ1-1,NA,TRBD1,TRBV11-2,TGTGCCAGCAGCCGTGGGACAGGGATGGCCGAAGCTTTCTTT,CASSRGTGMAEAFF
TRBJ2-5,few,NA,TRBV29-1,TGCAGCGTTTCGATTAAGGAGGGGGCCCTAAACAGGGAGACCCAGTACTTC,CSVSIKEGALNRETQYF
TRBJ2-1,NA,TRBD1,TRBV7-2,TGTGCCACTACAGGGGACGCATCCTACAATGAGCAGTTCTTC,CATTGDASYNEQFF
TRBJ1-5,NA,NA,TRBV28,TGTGCCAGCAGTGCCCCCGGTGGGGGGGCAGGTCAGCCCCAGCATTTT,CASSAPGGGAGQPQHF
TRBJ2-5,NA,NA,TRBV5-1,TGCGCCAGCAGCCCCCAGCGCGCTACACAAGAGACCCAGTACTTC,CASSPQRATQETQYF
TRBJ2-2,NA,TRBD1,TRBV28,TGTGCCAGCAACACGGACAGGGAGAACACCGGGGAGCTGTTTTTT,CASNTDRENTGELFF
TRBJ2-2,NA,NA,TRBV30,TGTGCCTGGGTCCCCCAGGCCAGGGTGGATACCGGGGAGCTGTTTTTT,CAWVPQARVDTGELFF
TRBJ1-1,NA,NA,TRBV29-1,TGCAGCGTTGACAGGGAAGGGGGCACTGAAGCTTTCTTT,CSVDREGGTEAFF
TRBJ2-3,NA,TRBD2,TRBV19,TGTGCCAGTAGTATCGGGACTAGTCGGCCCAGCACAGATACGCAGTATTTT,CASSIGTSRPSTDTQYF
TRBJ2-1,NA,TRBD2,TRBV18,TGTGCCAGCTCACCACTTGCTCGGACTAGCGCCCACAATGAGCAGTTCTTC,CASSPLARTSAHNEQFF
TRBJ1-1,NA,NA,TRBV27,TGTGCCAGCAGACCTTTGGACAGGAACACTGAAGCTTTCTTT,CASRPLDRNTEAFF
TRBJ2-5,NA,NA,TRBV5-1,TGCGCCAGCAGCCAGAAGACTCAAGAGACCCAGTACTTC,CASSQKTQETQYF
TRBJ2-5,NA,NA,TRBV25-1,TGTGCCAGCAGTGCGACAACCGGGAAACGGGGTGGAGAGACCCAGTACTTC,CASSATTGKRGGETQYF
TRBJ1-3,once,NA,TRBV7-9,TGTGCCAGCAGCTCCACCGTCCAGGGTCCTGGAAACACCATATATTTT,CASSSTVQGPGNTIYF
TRBJ1-1,NA,TRBD1,TRBV18,TGTGCCAGCTCCCAGGGACAGACTGAAGCTTTCTTT,CASSQGQTEAFF
TRBJ2-7,NA,NA,TRBV19,TGTGCCAGTCCACCCCAGGGGAGCGAGCAGTACTTC,CASPPQGSEQYF
TRBJ1-1,few,TRBD1,TRBV10-3,TGTGCCATCAGGACAGGGGGCATGAACACTGAAGCTTTCTTT,CAIRTGGMNTEAFF
TRBJ2-7,once,NA,TRBV14,TGTGCCAGCAGCAAAGACTTGCCCGGGAGCTCCTACGAGCAGTACTTC,CASSKDLPGSSYEQYF
TRBJ2-3,NA,NA,TRBV27,TGTGCCAGCAGTTGGGGCCGGGATACGCAGTATTTT,CASSWGRDTQYF
TRBJ1-2,NA,TRBD1,TRBV2,TGTGCCAGCAGCCCGGGACAGGGGAGTGACTATGGCTACACCTTC,CASSPGQGSDYGYTF
TRBJ1-4,NA,NA,TRBV9,TGTGCCAGCAGTGCGGGGCATACGAATGAAAAACTGTTTTTT,CASSAGHTNEKLFF
TRBJ1-1,NA,NA,TRBV9,TGTGCCAGCAGCCAGGGGTGGAAGAACACTGAAGCTTTCTTT,CASSQGWKNTEAFF
TRBJ2-7,NA,TRBD1,TRBV6-5,TGTGCCAGCAGTTACTCTGGGGACAGGGTCTACGAGCAGTACTTC,CASSYSGDRVYEQYF
TRBJ1-3,NA,NA,TRBV18,TGTGCCAGCTCACCGGCCGGACTTTTAAACACCATATATTTT,CASSPAGLLNTIYF
TRBJ1-2,NA,TRBD1,TRBV4-1,TGCGCCAGCAGCCAAGACAGGGGGCTTAGTGGCTACACCTTC,CASSQDRGLSGYTF
TRBJ1-3,NA,NA,TRBV2,TGTGCCAGCAGTGAAGAGGGGGTTGGAAACACCATATATTTT,CASSEEGVGNTIYF
TRBJ2-1,NA,NA,TRBV11-2,TGTGCCAGCAGCTTAATGTGGGGGCCCAAGGGTAATGAGCAGTTCTTC,CASSLMWGPKGNEQFF
TRBJ2-2,once,TRBD1,TRBV12-5,TGTGCTAGTGGTTTGAGGCAGGGGGCCGTCACCGGGGAGCTGTTTTTT,CASGLRQGAVTGELFF
TRBJ1-4,NA,TRBD1,TRBV5-1,TGCGCCAGCTCAGGGGGCACCGAAAAACTGTTTTTT,CASSGGTEKLFF
TRBJ2-3,NA,NA,TRBV12-5,TGTGCTAGTGGCTCTCAGGGGCTGGGAGATACGCAGTATTTT,CASGSQGLGDTQYF
TRBJ1-4,NA,NA,TRBV7-2,TGTGCCAGCAGCTCTGACTCGATTGAAAAACTGTTTTTT,CASSSDSIEKLFF
TRBJ2-1,NA,NA,TRBV5-1,TGCGCCAGCAGCGATTGGGGGGTAAGTTCCTACAATGAGCAGTTCTTC,CASSDWGVSSYNEQFF
TRBJ2-5,NA,NA,TRBV5-4,TGTGCCAGCAGCATAACCGACAGGGAGACCCAGTACTTC,CASSITDRETQYF
TRBJ2-1,NA,TRBD2,TRBV18,TGTGCCAGCTCACCGCCCGACCTTAGCGGGAACAATGAGCAGTTCTTC,CASSPPDLSGNNEQFF
TRBJ1-3,NA,NA,TRBV6-5,TGTGCCAGCACCCTACAGGGTCCCGGAAACACCATATATTTT,CASTLQGPGNTIYF
TRBJ1-1,NA,TRBD1,TRBV7-9,TGTGCCAGCAGCTTAGGGGACAGGGTGGACACTGAAGCTTTCTTT,CASSLGDRVDTEAFF
TRBJ2-7,NA,TRBD2,TRBV7-9,TGTGCCAGCAGCTTAAGGAGCGGGAGAGGTTCCTACGAGCAGTACTTC,CASSLRSGRGSYEQYF
TRBJ1-3,once,NA,TRBV6-5,TGTGCCAGCAGTTTCCCAGGATACTCTGGAAACACCATATATTTT,CASSFPGYSGNTIYF